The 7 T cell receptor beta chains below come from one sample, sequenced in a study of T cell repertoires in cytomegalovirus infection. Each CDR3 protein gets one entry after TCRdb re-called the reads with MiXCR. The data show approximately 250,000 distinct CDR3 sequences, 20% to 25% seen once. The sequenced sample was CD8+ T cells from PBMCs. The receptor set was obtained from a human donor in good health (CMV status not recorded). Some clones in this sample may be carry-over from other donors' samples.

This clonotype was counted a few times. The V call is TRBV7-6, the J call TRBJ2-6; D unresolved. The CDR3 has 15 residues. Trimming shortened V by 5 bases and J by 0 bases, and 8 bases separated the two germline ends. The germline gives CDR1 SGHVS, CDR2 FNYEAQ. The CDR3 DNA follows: TGTGCCAGCAGCCCGGACGGCTCTGGGGCCAACGTCCTGACTTTC. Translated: CASSPDGSGANVLTF. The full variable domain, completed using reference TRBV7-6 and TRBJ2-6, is GAGVSQSPRYKVTKRGQDVALRCDPISGHVSLYWYRQALGQGPEFLTYFNYEAQQDKSGLPNDRFSAERPEGSISTLTIQRTEQRDSAMYRCASSPDGSGANVLTFGAGSRLTVL.

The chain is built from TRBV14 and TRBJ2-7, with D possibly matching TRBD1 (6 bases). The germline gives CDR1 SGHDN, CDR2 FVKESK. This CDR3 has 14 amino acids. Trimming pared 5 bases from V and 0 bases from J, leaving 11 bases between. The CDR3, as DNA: TGTGCCAGCAGCACCCGGACAGCCTCCTACGAGCAGTACTTC. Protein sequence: CASSTRTASYEQYF.

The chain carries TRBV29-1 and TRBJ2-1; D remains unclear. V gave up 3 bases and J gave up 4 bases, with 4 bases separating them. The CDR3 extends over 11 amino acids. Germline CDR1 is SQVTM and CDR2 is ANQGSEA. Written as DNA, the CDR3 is TGCAGCGTTGATAAATACAATGAGCAGTTCTTC. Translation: CSVDKYNEQFF.

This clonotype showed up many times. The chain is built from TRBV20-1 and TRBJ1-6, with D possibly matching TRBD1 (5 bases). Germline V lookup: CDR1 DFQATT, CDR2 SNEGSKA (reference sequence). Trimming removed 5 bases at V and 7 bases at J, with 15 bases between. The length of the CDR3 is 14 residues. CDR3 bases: TGCAGTGCTCCCGGGGGACCGAGCAATTCACCCCTCCACTTT. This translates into CSAPGGPSNSPLHF.

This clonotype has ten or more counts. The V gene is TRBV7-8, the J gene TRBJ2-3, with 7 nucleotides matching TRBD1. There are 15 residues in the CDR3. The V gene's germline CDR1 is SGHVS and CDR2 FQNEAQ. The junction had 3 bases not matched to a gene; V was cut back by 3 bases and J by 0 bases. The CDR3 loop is CASSLGQPSTDTQYF. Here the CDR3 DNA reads TGTGCCAGCAGCTTGGGACAGCCGAGCACAGATACGCAGTATTTT.

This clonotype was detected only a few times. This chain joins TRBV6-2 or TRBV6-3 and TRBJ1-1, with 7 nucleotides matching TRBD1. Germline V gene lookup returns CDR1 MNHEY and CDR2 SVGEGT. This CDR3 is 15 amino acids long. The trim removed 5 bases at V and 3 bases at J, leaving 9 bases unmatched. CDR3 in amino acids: CASSAEQGWDTEAFF. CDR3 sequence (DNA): TGTGCCAGCAGTGCCGAACAGGGGTGGGACACTGAAGCTTTCTTT.

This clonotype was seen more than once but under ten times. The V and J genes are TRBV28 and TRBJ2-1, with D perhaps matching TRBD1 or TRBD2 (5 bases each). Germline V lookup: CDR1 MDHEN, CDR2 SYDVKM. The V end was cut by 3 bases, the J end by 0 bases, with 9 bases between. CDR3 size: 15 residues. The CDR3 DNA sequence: TGTGCCAGCAGTTTTGGTGGGGGCTCCTACAATGAGCAGTTCTTC. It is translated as CASSFGGGSYNEQFF.